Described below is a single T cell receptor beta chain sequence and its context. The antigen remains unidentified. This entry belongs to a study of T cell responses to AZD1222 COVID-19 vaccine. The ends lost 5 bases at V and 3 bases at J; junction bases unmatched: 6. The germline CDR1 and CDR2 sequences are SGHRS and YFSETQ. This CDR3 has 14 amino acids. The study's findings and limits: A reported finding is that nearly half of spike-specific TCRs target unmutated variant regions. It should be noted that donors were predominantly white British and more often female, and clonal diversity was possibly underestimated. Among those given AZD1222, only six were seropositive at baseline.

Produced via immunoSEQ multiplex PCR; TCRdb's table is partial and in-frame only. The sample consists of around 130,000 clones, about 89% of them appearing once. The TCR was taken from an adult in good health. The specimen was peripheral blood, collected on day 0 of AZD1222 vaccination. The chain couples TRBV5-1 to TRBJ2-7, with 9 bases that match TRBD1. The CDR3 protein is CASSYRTGDYEQYF. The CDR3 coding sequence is TGCGCCAGCAGTTACCGGACAGGGGACTACGAGCAGTACTTC.